These 15 T cell receptor beta chains were all obtained from the same sample, sequenced in a study of T cell repertoires in cytomegalovirus infection. TCRdb re-called the reads through MiXCR, storing one row per CDR3 protein. This sample yields almost 300,000 distinct CDR3 sequences, of which roughly a tenth are seen a single time; more than 2.5% belongs to the top ten. The source material was PBMCs. Every receptor here comes from a human donor in good health (CMV status not recorded). Some clones in this sample may be carry-over from other donors' samples.

The table lists this clonotype with many counts. The V gene is TRBV10-3, the J gene TRBJ2-3; D possibly matches TRBD1 or TRBD2 (5 bases each). Per germline, CDR1 ENHRY and CDR2 SYGVKD. With 9 bases removed from V and 0 bases from J, the gap between germline ends came to 16 bases. This CDR3 is built from 15 residues. This CDR3 reads CAIGRGTYSTDTQYF. Here the CDR3 DNA reads TGTGCCATAGGTCGTGGGACCTATAGCACAGATACGCAGTATTTT.

This clonotype was observed at least ten times. The chain carries TRBV27 and TRBJ1-5; the D is unclear. Germline V lookup: CDR1 MNHEY, CDR2 SMNVEV (reference sequence). The CDR3 has 15 amino acids. V was cut by 6 bases and J by 7 bases, with 19 bases left in between. The CDR3, as DNA: TGTGCCAGCAGCAAAACGGCCGGCCCGGAGCAGCCCCAGCATTTT. Encoded protein: CASSKTAGPEQPQHF.

This clonotype was counted many times. This chain connects TRBV7-2 to TRBJ2-7, with 8 bases aligning to TRBD2. This CDR3 is 15 amino acids long. Trimming took 5 bases from V and 0 from J; bases not matched to a gene: 6. Per the germline V gene, CDR1 is SGHTA and CDR2 is FQGNSA. The CDR3 reads CASSISGGRSYEQYV. As DNA, the CDR3 is TGTGCCAGCAGCATCAGCGGGGGCCGCTCCTACGAGCAGTACGTC.

This clonotype has at least ten counts. The V and J genes are TRBV2 and TRBJ1-5, with a possible D match to TRBD1 (6 bases). The germline V gene encodes CDR1 SNHLY and CDR2 FYNNEI. The CDR3 runs to 15 residues. The V end was cut by 5 bases, the J end by 3 bases, with 14 bases between. CDR3 sequence reads: CASSISRGTNQPQHF. The CDR3 nucleotides read TGTGCCAGCAGTATAAGTAGGGGGACCAATCAGCCCCAGCATTTT.

This clonotype has a count of ten or more. The chain is built from TRBV6-4 and TRBJ1-1; D possibly corresponds to TRBD1 (6 bases). The germline V and J ends were trimmed by 6 bases and 5 bases, with 19 bases remaining between them. This CDR3 is 15 amino acids long. Looked up from germline, CDR1 is MRHNA and CDR2 is SNTAGT. The CDR3, as DNA: TGTGCCAGCAGGCTGACAGGCCTTTCGGGGACTGAAGCTTTCTTT. It codes for CASRLTGLSGTEAFF.

This clonotype was found many times. V gene TRBV28 combines with J gene TRBJ1-2, with TRBD1 as a possible D gene (5 bases). CDR3 size: 14 residues. V lost 2 bases and J 8 bases, leaving 15 bases between the germline ends. Germline CDR1 reads MDHEN; CDR2 reads SYDVKM. The CDR3 sequence: CASSLAPGVGGYTF. The CDR3 DNA follows: TGTGCCAGCAGTTTAGCCCCGGGGGTTGGGGGCTACACCTTC.

This clonotype has ten or more counts. The V and J genes are TRBV7-2 and TRBJ2-5; no clear D gene. The CDR3 contains 15 residues. Germline V gives CDR1 SGHTA, CDR2 FQGNSA. Between the trimmed V and J ends, which lost 5 bases and 5 bases, there was a span of 18 bases. CDR3 residues: CASSHPFHQRETQYF. DNA of the CDR3: TGTGCCAGCAGCCACCCCTTCCACCAAAGGGAGACCCAGTACTTC. The full variable domain, with the rest looked up from reference TRBV7-2 and TRBJ2-5, is GAGVSQSPSNKVTEKGKDVELRCDPISGHTALYWYRQSLGQGLEFLIYFQGNSAPDKSGLPSDRFSAERTGGSVSTLTIQRTQQEDSAVYLCASSHPFHQRETQYFGPGTRLLVL.

This clonotype has a count of ten or more. The V and J genes are TRBV5-6 and TRBJ1-3; tentatively, D is TRBD1 (5 bases). Trimming removed 0 bases at V and 4 bases at J, with 20 bases between. The CDR3 runs to 18 residues. The V gene's germline CDR1 is SGHDT and CDR2 YYEEEE. In DNA, the CDR3 is TGTGCCAGCAGCTTGGTCGGTTGGGGACCCTCGACGGGAAACACCATATATTTT. Amino acid sequence: CASSLVGWGPSTGNTIYF.

This clonotype was observed many times. The CDR3 region has the DNA TGTGCCAGCAGCTTGACCAGGACAACTAATTCACCCCTCCACTTT. Its translation: CASSLTRTTNSPLHF. This chain joins TRBV5-5 and TRBJ1-6, with a possible D match to TRBD1 (5 bases). Germline loops: CDR1 SGHKS, CDR2 YYEKEE (reference sequence). V dropped 1 base and J dropped 6 bases, with 11 bases sitting between them. The CDR3 spans 15 residues.

This clonotype came up many times. V gene TRBV11-3 combines with J gene TRBJ2-5; 10 positions match TRBD2. Germline CDR1 is SGHNT and CDR2 is YENEEA. With V trimmed by 5 bases and J by 5 bases, 5 bases remained unmatched. The CDR3 runs to 14 residues. In DNA, the CDR3 is TGTGCCAGCAGCCGCGGGACTAGCGTTGAGACCCAGTACTTC. It is translated as CASSRGTSVETQYF. Using reference TRBV11-3 and TRBJ2-5 for the parts outside the CDR3, the full variable domain is EAGVVQSPRYKIIEKKQPVAFWCNPISGHNTLYWYLQNLGQGPELLIRYENEEAVDDSQLPKDRFSAERLKGVDSTLKIQPAELGDSAVYLCASSRGTSVETQYFGPGTRLLVL.

The sample holds a few counts of this clonotype. This chain uses TRBV14 with TRBJ1-5; D is ambiguous. Trimming removed 4 bases at V and 0 bases at J, with 16 bases between. CDR3 length: 17 amino acids. Per germline, CDR1 SGHDN and CDR2 FVKESK. CDR3 region: CASSRASGSYSNQPQHF. As DNA, the CDR3 is TGTGCCAGCAGCCGAGCCTCGGGGTCTTATAGCAATCAGCCCCAGCATTTT.

This clonotype was counted many times. V usage is TRBV7-6 and J usage is TRBJ2-3, with 9 bases identical to TRBD2. Germline-derived CDR1 and CDR2 are SGHVS and FNYEAQ. The junction had 5 bases not matched to a gene; V was cut back by 7 bases and J by 0 bases. The CDR3 spans 15 residues. For the CDR3, the DNA is TGTGCCAGCATCGCTAGCGGGGCGAGCACAGATACGCAGTATTTT. It codes for CASIASGASTDTQYF.

The chain links TRBV20-1 to TRBJ2-3, with D perhaps matching TRBD1 (6 bases). The CDR3 covers 13 residues. V was clipped by 5 bases and J by 5 bases, with 14 bases between them. CDR1 DFQATT and CDR2 SNEGSKA come from the germline V gene (reference sequence). CDR3 coding DNA: TGCAGTGCTGGCGGGCCACAGGGAGATACGCAGTATTTT. Amino acids: CSAGGPQGDTQYF.

The chain carries TRBV3-1 and TRBJ2-2; 9 nucleotides agree with TRBD2. Germline loops: CDR1 LGHDT, CDR2 YNNKEL (reference sequence). J gave up 4 bases and V 3 bases, and 9 bases lay outside the gene matches. The CDR3 runs to 17 residues. DNA of the CDR3: TGTGCCAGCAGCCATGGGGAAGGACTAGCGTTCACCGGGGAGCTGTTTTTT. It encodes CASSHGEGLAFTGELFF. Full variable domain (outside the CDR3, taken from reference TRBV3-1 and TRBJ2-2): DTAVSQTPKYLVTQMGNDKSIKCEQNLGHDTMYWYKQDSKKFLKIMFSYNNKELIINETVPNRFSPKSPDKAHLNLHINSLELGDSAVYFCASSHGEGLAFTGELFFGEGSRLTVL.

In this sample, this clonotype turned up many times. The V gene is TRBV4-3, the J gene TRBJ2-1, with 15 bases that match TRBD2. This CDR3 has 15 residues. V was clipped by 4 bases and J by 8 bases; unmatched bases: 3. Germline CDR1 is LGHNA and CDR2 is YSLEER. Here the CDR3 DNA reads TGCGCCAGCAGCCGGACTAGCGGGGGGGCAGATGAGCAGTTCTTC. Protein sequence: CASSRTSGGADEQFF.